This T cell receptor (beta chain) was identified in a study of control samples from healthy donors and cancer patients. TCRdb's copy holds only in-frame clones and misses some; the assay was immunoSEQ multiplex PCR. The repertoire holds roughly 70,000 clones, about 94% seen once, with approximately 2.5% in the top ten. The germline gives CDR1 SGHAT, CDR2 FQNNGV. CDR3 size: 15 residues. V lost 1 base and J lost 3, with 10 bases in between. This clone was counted a few times. This TCR derives from a woman aged 25 to 45 in good health. The chain couples TRBV11-2 to TRBJ1-5, with unresolved D. Sequencing was done on a sample of blood. This chain's CDR3 is CASSLGWSDNQPQHF. DNA of the CDR3: TGTGCCAGCAGCTTAGGTTGGTCAGACAATCAGCCCCAGCATTTT.